These T cell receptor beta chains were read from a single sample in a study of T-cell reconstitution after alpha-beta-depleted transplantation in children. TCRdb used MiXCR to reprocess the PCR reads, holding one entry per CDR3 protein. The data show 610,000 or so distinct CDR3 sequences, about a quarter seen once. This specimen was PBMCs, taken before TCRalphabeta/CD19-depleted stem cell transplant. The receptor source for this set is a boy under two years old with Wiskott-Aldrich syndrome, due to receive a stem cell transplant. The CDR3 runs from the conserved cysteine through the conserved F or W. D genes are given only for firm matches. Expanded clones are given a class, and other clones once, few, many or no size at all.

j_call: TRBJ2-2; d_call: .; clone_size: .; v_call: TRBV20-1; cdr3_aa: CSARRRGNTGELFF; cdr3_nt: TGCAGTGCTAGAAGGCGGGGTAACACCGGGGAGCTGTTTTTT
j_call: TRBJ2-7; d_call: .; clone_size: .; v_call: TRBV5-1; cdr3_aa: CASSFLKSGSRYEQYF; cdr3_nt: TGCGCCAGCAGCTTTTTAAAGAGCGGGTCGCGGTACGAGCAGTACTTC
j_call: TRBJ2-1; d_call: TRBD1; clone_size: few; v_call: TRBV4-2; cdr3_aa: CASPGTGFTDEQFF; cdr3_nt: TGTGCCAGCCCCGGGACAGGGTTTACGGATGAGCAGTTCTTC
j_call: TRBJ2-3; d_call: TRBD1; clone_size: .; v_call: TRBV5-1; cdr3_aa: CASSLGTGGGTDTQYF; cdr3_nt: TGCGCCAGCAGCTTAGGGACAGGGGGCGGCACAGATACGCAGTATTTT
j_call: TRBJ1-1; d_call: .; clone_size: few; v_call: TRBV20-1; cdr3_aa: CSASGSSEAFF; cdr3_nt: TGCAGTGCCTCAGGATCCAGTGAAGCTTTCTTT
j_call: TRBJ2-1; d_call: TRBD2; clone_size: .; v_call: TRBV5-1; cdr3_aa: CASSLEGGLGYNEQFF; cdr3_nt: TGCGCCAGCAGCTTGGAGGGGGGACTAGGATACAATGAGCAGTTCTTC
j_call: TRBJ2-7; d_call: TRBD1; clone_size: .; v_call: TRBV5-1; cdr3_aa: CASSYMAGTEPYEQYF; cdr3_nt: TGCGCCAGCAGCTATATGGCAGGGACAGAGCCCTACGAGCAGTACTTC
j_call: TRBJ2-1; d_call: .; clone_size: .; v_call: TRBV9; cdr3_aa: CASSVAGVNEQFF; cdr3_nt: TGTGCCAGCAGCGTAGCAGGGGTGAATGAGCAGTTCTTC
j_call: TRBJ2-1; d_call: TRBD2; clone_size: .; v_call: TRBV24-1; cdr3_aa: CATSDPGLAGANHNEQFF; cdr3_nt: TGTGCCACCAGTGACCCCGGACTAGCGGGGGCGAATCACAATGAGCAGTTCTTC
j_call: TRBJ1-1; d_call: .; clone_size: .; v_call: TRBV7-2; cdr3_aa: CASSLAVGAGTEAFF; cdr3_nt: TGTGCCAGCAGCTTAGCGGTCGGGGCCGGCACTGAAGCTTTCTTT
j_call: TRBJ1-2; d_call: TRBD1; clone_size: few; v_call: TRBV12-3/TRBV12-4; cdr3_aa: CASSPGQPYGYTF; cdr3_nt: TGTGCCAGCAGTCCGGGACAGCCCTATGGCTACACCTTC
j_call: TRBJ2-3; d_call: .; clone_size: .; v_call: TRBV6-1; cdr3_aa: CASSEIWGNEVRTDTQYF; cdr3_nt: TGTGCCAGCAGTGAAATTTGGGGGAACGAAGTTCGCACAGATACGCAGTATTTT
j_call: TRBJ2-7; d_call: .; clone_size: .; v_call: TRBV6-5; cdr3_aa: CASSYLGGGEQYF; cdr3_nt: TGTGCCAGCAGTTACTTGGGAGGGGGCGAGCAGTACTTC
j_call: TRBJ2-6; d_call: .; clone_size: .; v_call: TRBV5-1; cdr3_aa: CASSSLTREDNVLTF; cdr3_nt: TGCGCCAGCAGCTCTCTGACAAGGGAGGACAACGTCCTGACTTTC
j_call: TRBJ2-1; d_call: TRBD2; clone_size: .; v_call: TRBV20-1; cdr3_aa: CSALTSFVFNEQFF; cdr3_nt: TGCAGTGCCTTGACTAGCTTTGTTTTCAATGAGCAGTTCTTC
j_call: TRBJ2-2; d_call: .; clone_size: few; v_call: TRBV5-1; cdr3_aa: CASSLASLAQNTGELFF; cdr3_nt: TGCGCCAGCAGCTTGGCCAGTCTGGCCCAGAACACCGGGGAGCTGTTTTTT